The clone carrying this T cell receptor (beta chain) has just a few counts. Sequenced by immunoSEQ multiplex PCR; TCRdb stores in-frame clones only, minus some. The sample has around 120,000 clones; about 95% are singletons. Germline V gene data show CDR1 as MNHNY and CDR2 as SVGAGI (reference sequence). J lost 2 bases, V lost 5 bases, and 2 bases had no gene match. The CDR3 spans 14 residues. This sample is drawn from a study of control samples from healthy donors and cancer patients. This sequence joins TRBV6-6 and TRBJ1-3, with 8 nucleotides matching TRBD1. Specimen: blood. The clonotype was recovered from a man under 40 in good health. CDR3 in amino acids: CASSLQGAGNTIYF. DNA of the CDR3: TGTGCCAGCAGTCTACAGGGGGCTGGAAACACCATATATTTT.